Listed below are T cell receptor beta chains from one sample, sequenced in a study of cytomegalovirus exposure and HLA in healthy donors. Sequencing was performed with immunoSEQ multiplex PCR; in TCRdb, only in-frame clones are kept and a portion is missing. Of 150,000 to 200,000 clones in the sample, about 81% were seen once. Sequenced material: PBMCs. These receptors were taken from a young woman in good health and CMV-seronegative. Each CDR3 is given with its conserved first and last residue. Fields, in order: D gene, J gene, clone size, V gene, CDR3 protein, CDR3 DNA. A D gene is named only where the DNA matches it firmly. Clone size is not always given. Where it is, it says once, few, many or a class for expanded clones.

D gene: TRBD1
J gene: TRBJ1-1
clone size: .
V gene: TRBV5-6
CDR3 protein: CASSLFLGQGRGAFF
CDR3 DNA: TGTGCCAGCAGCTTGTTCTTGGGACAGGGAAGGGGAGCTTTCTTT

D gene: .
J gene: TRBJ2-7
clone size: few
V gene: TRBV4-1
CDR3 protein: CASSQDHGTPRVEQYF
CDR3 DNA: TGCGCCAGCAGCCAAGACCACGGGACTCCCCGGGTCGAGCAGTACTTC

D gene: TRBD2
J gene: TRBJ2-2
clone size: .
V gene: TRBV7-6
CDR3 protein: CASSLRLAGVAGELFF
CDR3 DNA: TGTGCCAGCAGCCTGAGACTAGCGGGGGTGGCCGGGGAGCTGTTTTTT

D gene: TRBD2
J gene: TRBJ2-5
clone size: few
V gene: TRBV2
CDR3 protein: CASSEGVLAGGQETQYF
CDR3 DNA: TGTGCCAGCAGTGAGGGGGTACTAGCGGGGGGTCAAGAGACCCAGTACTTC

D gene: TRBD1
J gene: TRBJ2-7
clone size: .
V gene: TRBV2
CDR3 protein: CASRERTGGSYEQYF
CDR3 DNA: TGTGCCAGCAGGGAGAGGACAGGGGGATCTTACGAGCAGTACTTC

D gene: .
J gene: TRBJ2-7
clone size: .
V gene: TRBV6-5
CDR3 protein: CASSYSGASSYEQYF
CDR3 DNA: TGTGCCAGCAGTTACTCTGGTGCCAGCTCCTACGAGCAGTACTTC

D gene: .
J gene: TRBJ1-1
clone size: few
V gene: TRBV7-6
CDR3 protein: CASSPRGARGNTEAFF
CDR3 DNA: TGTGCCAGCAGCCCTCGGGGGGCGCGGGGGAACACTGAAGCTTTCTTT

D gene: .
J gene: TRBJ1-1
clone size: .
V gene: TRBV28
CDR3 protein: CASSFGGSGAPFF
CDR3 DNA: TGTGCCAGCAGTTTTGGGGGGTCCGGGGCGCCTTTCTTT

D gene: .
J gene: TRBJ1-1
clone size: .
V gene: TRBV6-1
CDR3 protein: CASSPRGNTEAFF
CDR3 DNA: TGTGCCAGCAGCCCCCGCGGGAACACTGAAGCTTTCTTT

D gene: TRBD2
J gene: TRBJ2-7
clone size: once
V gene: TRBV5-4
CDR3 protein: CASSLGTSGRYEQYF
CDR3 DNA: TGTGCCAGCAGCTTAGGGACTAGCGGGAGGTACGAGCAGTACTTC

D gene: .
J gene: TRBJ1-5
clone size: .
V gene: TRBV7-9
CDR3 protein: CSSTHRDNQPQHF
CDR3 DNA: TGTTCCAGCACCCACCGGGACAATCAGCCCCAGCATTTT

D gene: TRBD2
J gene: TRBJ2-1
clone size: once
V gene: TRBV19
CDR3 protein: CASSILADNEQFF
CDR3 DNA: TGTGCCAGTAGTATCCTAGCGGACAATGAGCAGTTCTTC

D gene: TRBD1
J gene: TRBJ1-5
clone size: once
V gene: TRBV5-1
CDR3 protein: CASSPTGDRSQPQHF
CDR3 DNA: TGCGCCAGCAGTCCGACAGGGGATCGGAGTCAGCCCCAGCATTTT

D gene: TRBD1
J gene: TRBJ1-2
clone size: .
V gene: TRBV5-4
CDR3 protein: CASSDNRYRGYGYTF
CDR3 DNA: TGTGCCAGCAGCGACAACCGATACAGGGGGTATGGCTACACCTTC

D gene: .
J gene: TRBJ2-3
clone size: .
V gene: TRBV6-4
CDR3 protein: CASSAGPTGADTQYF
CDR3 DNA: TGTGCCAGCAGTGCTGGGCCAACCGGGGCAGATACGCAGTATTTT

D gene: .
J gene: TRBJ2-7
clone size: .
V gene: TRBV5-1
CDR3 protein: CASSLDLIAYEQYF
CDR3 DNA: TGCGCCAGCAGTCTAGACCTCATCGCCTACGAGCAGTACTTC

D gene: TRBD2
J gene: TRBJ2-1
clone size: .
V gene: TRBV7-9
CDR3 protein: CSSTRRESSGTPLYNEQFF
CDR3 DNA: TGTTCCAGCACCCGACGCGAGTCTAGCGGGACCCCCCTTTACAATGAGCAGTTCTTC

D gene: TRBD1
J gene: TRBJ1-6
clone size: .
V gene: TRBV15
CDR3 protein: CATSRPATGNSPLHF
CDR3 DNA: TGTGCCACCAGCAGACCGGCGACAGGGAATTCACCCCTCCACTTT

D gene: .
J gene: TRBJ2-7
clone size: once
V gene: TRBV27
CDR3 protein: CASSPTPGYDYEQYF
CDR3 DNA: TGTGCCAGCAGCCCCACCCCAGGGTATGACTACGAGCAGTACTTC

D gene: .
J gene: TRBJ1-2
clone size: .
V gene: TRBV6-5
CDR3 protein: CASTESGGYYGYTF
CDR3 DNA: TGTGCCAGCACTGAATCGGGGGGGTACTATGGCTACACCTTC

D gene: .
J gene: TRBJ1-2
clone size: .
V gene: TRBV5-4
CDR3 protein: CASSLDGNYGYTF
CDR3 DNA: TGTGCCAGCAGCTTGGACGGGAACTATGGCTACACCTTC

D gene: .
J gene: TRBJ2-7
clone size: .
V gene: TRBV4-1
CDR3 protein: CASSQDGRQGYEQYF
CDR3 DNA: TGCGCCAGCAGCCAAGATGGGAGGCAGGGATACGAGCAGTACTTC

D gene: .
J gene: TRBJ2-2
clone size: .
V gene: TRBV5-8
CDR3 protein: CASRRDTITLNTGELFF
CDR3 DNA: TGTGCCAGCAGACGGGACACAATCACATTGAACACCGGGGAGCTGTTTTTT

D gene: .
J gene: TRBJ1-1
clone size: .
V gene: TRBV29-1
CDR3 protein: CSVDQLHTEAFF
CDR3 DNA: TGCAGCGTTGATCAACTGCACACTGAAGCTTTCTTT

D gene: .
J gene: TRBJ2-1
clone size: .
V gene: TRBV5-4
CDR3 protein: CASSSHGDSSYNEQFF
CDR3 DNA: TGTGCCAGCAGCTCGCACGGGGATAGCTCCTACAATGAGCAGTTCTTC

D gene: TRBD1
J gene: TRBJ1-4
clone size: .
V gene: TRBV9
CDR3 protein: CASSGRTGVRGEKLFF
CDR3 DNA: TGTGCCAGCAGCGGACGGACAGGGGTGCGGGGCGAAAAACTGTTTTTT

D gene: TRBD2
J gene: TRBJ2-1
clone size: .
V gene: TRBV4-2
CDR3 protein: CASSQDVGLAVYNEQFF
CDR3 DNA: TGTGCCAGCAGCCAAGATGTCGGACTAGCGGTCTACAATGAGCAGTTCTTC

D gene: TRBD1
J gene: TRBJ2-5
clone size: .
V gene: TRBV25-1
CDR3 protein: CASSETGQGETQYF
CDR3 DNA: TGTGCCAGCAGTGAAACCGGACAGGGGGAGACCCAGTACTTC

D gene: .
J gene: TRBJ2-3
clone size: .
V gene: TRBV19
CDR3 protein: CASQATDTQYF
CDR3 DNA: TGTGCCAGCCAAGCGACAGATACGCAGTATTTT

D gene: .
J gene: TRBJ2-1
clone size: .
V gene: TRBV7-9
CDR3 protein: CASSLPGTLARFF
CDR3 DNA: TGTGCCAGCAGCTTACCAGGGACTCTCGCCAGGTTCTTC

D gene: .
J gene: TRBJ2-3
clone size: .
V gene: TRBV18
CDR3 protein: CASNQPGGWTQYF
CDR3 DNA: TGTGCCAGCAATCAACCCGGGGGTTGGACGCAGTATTTT

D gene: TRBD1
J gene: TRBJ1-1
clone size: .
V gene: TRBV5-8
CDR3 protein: CASSLGDRGNTEAFF
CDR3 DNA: TGTGCCAGCAGCTTGGGGGACAGGGGGAACACTGAAGCTTTCTTT

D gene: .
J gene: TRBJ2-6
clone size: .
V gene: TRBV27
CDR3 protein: CASSLLSGANVLTF
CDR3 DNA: TGTGCCAGCAGTCTTCTCTCTGGGGCCAACGTCCTGACTTTC

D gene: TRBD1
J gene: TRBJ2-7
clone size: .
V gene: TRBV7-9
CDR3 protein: CASSTPIWAGGSYEQYF
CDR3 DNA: TGTGCCAGCAGCACCCCAATATGGGCAGGGGGCTCCTACGAGCAGTACTTC

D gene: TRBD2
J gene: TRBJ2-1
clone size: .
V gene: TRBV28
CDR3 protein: CASSLILAAIGNEQFF
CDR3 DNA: TGTGCCAGCAGTTTGATACTAGCGGCCATCGGCAATGAGCAGTTCTTC

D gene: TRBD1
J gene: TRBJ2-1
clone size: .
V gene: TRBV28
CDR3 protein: CASSPRDRGSNEQFF
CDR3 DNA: TGTGCCAGCAGTCCACGGGACAGGGGTTCCAATGAGCAGTTCTTC

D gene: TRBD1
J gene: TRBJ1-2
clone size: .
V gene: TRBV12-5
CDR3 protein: CASGRGQFHGYTF
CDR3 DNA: TGTGCTAGTGGCCGGGGACAGTTTCATGGCTACACCTTC

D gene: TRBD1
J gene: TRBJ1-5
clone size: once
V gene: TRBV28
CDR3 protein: CASRRQGAANQPQHF
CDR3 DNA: TGTGCCAGCAGGAGACAGGGGGCGGCTAATCAGCCCCAGCATTTT

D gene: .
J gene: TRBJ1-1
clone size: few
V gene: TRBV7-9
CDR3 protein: CSSIPSGSAKAEAFF
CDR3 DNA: TGTTCCAGCATACCTTCCGGGTCCGCTAAGGCTGAAGCTTTCTTT

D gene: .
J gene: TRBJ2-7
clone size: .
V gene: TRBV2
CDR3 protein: CASRSQGRGEQYF
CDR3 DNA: TGTGCCAGCCGGTCCCAGGGGCGAGGCGAGCAGTACTTC

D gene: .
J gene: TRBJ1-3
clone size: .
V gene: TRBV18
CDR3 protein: CASSSPGRSGNTIYF
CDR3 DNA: TGTGCCAGCTCCTCGCCGGGGAGATCTGGAAACACCATATATTTT

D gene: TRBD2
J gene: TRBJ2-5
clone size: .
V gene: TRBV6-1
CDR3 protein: CASSELAGGPETQYF
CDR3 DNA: TGTGCCAGCAGTGAACTAGCGGGAGGGCCAGAGACCCAGTACTTC

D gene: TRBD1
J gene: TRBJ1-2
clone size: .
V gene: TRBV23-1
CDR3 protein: CASSLEGARYGYTF
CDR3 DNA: TGCGCCAGCAGTCTTGAGGGGGCGAGGTATGGCTACACCTTC

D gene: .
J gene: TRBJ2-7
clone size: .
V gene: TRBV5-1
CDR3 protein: CASSSGIDFTYEQYF
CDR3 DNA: TGCGCCAGCAGCTCCGGGATAGACTTTACCTACGAGCAGTACTTC

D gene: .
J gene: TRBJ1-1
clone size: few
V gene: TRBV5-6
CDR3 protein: CASSSSGNTEAFF
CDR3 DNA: TGTGCCAGCAGTTCTAGTGGGAACACTGAAGCTTTCTTT

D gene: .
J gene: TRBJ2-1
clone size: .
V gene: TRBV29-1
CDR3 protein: CSVLTGREQFF
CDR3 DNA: TGCAGCGTTCTGACAGGACGTGAGCAGTTCTTC

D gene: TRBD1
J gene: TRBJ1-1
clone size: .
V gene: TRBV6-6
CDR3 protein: CASSYGQVGTEAFF
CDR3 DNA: TGTGCCAGCAGTTACGGACAGGTAGGCACTGAAGCTTTCTTT

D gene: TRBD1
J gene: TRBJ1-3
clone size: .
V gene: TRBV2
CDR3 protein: CASRDPGQGAGNTIYF
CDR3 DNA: TGTGCCAGCAGAGACCCCGGACAGGGAGCTGGAAACACCATATATTTT

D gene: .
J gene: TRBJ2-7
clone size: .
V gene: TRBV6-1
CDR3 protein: CASSEQGIEQYF
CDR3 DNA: TGTGCCAGCAGTGAACAGGGTATCGAGCAGTACTTC

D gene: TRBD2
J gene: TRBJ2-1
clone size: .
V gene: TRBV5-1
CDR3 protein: CASSLDLAGGYNEQFF
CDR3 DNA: TGCGCCAGCAGCTTGGATTTGGCGGGGGGGTACAATGAGCAGTTCTTC

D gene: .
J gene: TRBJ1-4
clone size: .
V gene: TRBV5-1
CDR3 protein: CASSLEGWEKLFF
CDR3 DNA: TGCGCCAGCAGCTTGGAGGGGTGGGAAAAACTGTTTTTT

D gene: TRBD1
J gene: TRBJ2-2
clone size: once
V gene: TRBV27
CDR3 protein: CASSGHRGNTGELFF
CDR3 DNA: TGTGCCAGCAGTGGTCACAGGGGAAACACCGGGGAGCTGTTTTTT

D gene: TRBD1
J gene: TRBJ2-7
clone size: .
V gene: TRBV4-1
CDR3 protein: CASSLQDRGYEQYF
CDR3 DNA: TGCGCCAGCAGCCTTCAAGACAGGGGTTATGAGCAGTACTTC

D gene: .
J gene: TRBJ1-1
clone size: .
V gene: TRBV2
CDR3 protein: CASSGRGKTEAFF
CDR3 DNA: TGTGCCAGCAGTGGTCGGGGGAAGACTGAAGCTTTCTTT

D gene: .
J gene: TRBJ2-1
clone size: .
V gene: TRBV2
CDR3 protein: CASRGTRGYNEQFF
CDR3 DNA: TGTGCCAGCAGGGGGACAAGGGGTTACAATGAGCAGTTCTTC